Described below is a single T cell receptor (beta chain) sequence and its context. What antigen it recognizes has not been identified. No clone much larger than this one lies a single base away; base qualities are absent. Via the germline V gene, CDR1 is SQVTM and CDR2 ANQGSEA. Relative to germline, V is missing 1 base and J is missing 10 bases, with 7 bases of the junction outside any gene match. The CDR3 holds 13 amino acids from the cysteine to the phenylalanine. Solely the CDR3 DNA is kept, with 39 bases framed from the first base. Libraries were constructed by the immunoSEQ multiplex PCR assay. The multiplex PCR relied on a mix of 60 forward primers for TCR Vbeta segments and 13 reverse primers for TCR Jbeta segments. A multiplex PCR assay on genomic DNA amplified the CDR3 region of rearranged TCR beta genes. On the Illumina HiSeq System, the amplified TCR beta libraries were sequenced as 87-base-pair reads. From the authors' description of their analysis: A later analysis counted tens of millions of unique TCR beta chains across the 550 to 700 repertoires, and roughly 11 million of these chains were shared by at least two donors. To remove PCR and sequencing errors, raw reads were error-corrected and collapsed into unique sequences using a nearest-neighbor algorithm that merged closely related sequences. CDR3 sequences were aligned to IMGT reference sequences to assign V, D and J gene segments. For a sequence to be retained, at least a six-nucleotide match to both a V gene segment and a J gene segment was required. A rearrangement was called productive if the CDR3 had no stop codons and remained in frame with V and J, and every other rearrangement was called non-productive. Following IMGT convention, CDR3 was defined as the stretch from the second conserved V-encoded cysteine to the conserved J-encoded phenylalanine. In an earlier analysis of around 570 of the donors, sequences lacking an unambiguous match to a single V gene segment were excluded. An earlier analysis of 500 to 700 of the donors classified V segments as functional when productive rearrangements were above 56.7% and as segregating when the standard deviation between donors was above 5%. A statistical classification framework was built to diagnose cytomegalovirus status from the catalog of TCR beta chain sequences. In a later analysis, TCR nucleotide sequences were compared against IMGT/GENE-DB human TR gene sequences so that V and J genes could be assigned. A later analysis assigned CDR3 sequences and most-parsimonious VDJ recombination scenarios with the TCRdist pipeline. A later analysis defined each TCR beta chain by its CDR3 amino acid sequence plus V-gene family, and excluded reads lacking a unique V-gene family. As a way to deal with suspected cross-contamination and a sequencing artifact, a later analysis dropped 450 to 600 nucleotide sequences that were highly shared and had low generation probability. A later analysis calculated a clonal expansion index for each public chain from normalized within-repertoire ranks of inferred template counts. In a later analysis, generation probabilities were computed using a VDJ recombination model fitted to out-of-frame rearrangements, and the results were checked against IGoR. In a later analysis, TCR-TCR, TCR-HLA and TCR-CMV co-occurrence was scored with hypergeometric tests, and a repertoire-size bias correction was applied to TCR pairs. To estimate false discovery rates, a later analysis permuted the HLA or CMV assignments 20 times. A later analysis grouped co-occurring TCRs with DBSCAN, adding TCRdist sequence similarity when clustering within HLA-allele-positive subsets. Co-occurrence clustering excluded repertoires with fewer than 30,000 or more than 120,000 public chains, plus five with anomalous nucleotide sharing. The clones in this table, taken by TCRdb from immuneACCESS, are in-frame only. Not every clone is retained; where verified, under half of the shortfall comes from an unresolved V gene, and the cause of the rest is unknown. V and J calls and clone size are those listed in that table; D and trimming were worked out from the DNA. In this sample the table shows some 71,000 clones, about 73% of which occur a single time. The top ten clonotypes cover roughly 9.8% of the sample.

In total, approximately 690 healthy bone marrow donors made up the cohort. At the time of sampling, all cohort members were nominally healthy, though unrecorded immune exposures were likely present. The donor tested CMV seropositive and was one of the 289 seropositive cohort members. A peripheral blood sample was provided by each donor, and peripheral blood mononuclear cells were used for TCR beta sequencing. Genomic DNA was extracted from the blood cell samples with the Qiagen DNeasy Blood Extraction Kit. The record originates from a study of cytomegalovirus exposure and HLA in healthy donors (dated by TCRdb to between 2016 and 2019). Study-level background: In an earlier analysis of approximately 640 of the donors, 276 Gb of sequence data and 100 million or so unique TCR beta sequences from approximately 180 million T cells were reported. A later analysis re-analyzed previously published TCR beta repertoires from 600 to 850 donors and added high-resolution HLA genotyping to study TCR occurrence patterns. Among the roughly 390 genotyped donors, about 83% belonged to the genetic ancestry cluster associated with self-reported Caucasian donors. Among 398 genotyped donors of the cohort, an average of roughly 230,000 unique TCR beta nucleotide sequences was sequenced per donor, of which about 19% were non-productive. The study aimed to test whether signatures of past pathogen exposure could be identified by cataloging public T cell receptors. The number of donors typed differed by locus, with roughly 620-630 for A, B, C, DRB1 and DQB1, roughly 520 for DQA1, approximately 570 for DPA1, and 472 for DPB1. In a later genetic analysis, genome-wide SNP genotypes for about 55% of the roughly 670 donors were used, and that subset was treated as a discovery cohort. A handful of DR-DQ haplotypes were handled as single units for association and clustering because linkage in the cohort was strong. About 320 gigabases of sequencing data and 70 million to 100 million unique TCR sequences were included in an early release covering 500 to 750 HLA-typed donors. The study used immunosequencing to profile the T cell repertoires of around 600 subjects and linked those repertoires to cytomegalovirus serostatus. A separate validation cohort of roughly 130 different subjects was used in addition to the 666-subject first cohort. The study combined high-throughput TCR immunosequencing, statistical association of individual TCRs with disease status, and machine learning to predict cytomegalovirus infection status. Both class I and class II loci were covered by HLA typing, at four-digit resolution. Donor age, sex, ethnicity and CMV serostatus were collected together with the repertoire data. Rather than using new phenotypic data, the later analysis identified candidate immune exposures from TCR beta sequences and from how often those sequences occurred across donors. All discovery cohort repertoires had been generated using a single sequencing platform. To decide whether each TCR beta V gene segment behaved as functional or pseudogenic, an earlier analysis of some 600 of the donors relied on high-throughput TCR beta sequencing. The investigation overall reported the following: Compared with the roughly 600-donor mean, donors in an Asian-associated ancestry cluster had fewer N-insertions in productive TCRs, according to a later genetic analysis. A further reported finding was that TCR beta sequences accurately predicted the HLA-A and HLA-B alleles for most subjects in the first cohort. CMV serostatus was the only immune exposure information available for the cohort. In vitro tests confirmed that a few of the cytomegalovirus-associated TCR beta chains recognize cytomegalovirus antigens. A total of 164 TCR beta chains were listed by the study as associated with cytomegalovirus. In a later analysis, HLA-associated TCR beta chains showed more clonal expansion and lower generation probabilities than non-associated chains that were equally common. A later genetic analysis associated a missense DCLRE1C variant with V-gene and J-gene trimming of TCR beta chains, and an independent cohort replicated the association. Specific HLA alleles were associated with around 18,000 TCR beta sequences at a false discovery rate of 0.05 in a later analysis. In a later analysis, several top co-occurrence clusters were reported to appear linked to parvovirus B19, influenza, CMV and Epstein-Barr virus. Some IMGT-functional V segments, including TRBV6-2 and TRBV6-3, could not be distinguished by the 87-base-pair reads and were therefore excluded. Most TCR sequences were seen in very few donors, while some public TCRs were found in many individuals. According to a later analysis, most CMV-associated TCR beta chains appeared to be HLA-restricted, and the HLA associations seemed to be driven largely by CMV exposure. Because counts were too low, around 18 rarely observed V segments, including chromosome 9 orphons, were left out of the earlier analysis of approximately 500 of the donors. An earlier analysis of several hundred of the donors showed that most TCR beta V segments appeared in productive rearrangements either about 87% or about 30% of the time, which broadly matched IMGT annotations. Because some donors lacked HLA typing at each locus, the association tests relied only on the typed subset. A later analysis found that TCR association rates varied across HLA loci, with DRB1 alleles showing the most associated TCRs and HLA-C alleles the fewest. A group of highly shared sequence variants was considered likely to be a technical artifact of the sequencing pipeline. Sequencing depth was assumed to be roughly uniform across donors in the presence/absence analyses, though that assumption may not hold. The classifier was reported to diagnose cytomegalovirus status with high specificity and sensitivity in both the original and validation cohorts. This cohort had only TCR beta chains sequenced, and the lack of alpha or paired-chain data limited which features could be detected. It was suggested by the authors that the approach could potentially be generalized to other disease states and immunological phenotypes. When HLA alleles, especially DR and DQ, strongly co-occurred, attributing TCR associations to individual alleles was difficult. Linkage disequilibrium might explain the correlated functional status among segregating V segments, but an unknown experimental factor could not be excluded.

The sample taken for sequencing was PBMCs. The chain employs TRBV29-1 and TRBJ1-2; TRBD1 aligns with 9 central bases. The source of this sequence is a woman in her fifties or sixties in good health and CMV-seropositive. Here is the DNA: TGCAGCGTTGAAGGGGGGACAGGGCTGGCCTACACCTTC. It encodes CSVEGGTGLAYTF.